Below, one TCR beta chain is given with its context. The antigen remains unidentified. This record belongs to a study of shared clonotypes between healthy human individuals. Study background: Contributing individuals were two females and a few males aged 18 to 49. Study outcomes and limitations: Larger richness was generally estimated for naive than memory subsets. Sharing across a few donors was seen in roughly 5% of naive CD4 clonotypes. Sampling covered blood only; tissue repertoires likely differ.

Germline V gives CDR1 SEHNR, CDR2 FQNEAQ (reference sequence). Trimming took 6 bases from V and 2 from J, leaving 16 bases between them. This CDR3 comprises 15 residues. Here immunoSEQ multiplex PCR was the method, and the copy in TCRdb shows in-frame clones only, minus some. The sample lists roughly 2.2 million clones, 92% occurring once. Sequencing input: naive CD4+ T cells from PBMCs. Subset in this sample: CD45RA+ positively selected. This receptor was identified in a man aged 18 to 30 in good health. Some clones in this sample may be carry-over from other donors' samples. This rearrangement joins TRBV7-9 to TRBJ1-2; D is unresolved. The CDR3: CASSHPRAGNYGYTF. Here the CDR3 DNA reads TGTGCCAGCAGTCACCCGCGGGCCGGCAACTATGGCTACACCTTC.